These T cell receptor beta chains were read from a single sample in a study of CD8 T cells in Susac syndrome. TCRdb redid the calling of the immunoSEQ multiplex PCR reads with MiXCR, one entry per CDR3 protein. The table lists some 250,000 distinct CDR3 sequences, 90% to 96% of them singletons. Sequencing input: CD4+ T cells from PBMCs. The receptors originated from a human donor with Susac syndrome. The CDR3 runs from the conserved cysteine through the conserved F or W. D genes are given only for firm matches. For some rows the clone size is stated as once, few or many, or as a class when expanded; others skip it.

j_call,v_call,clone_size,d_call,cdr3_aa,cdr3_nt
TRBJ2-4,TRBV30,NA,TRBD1,CAWSFGQGAGMDIQYF,TGTGCCTGGAGTTTTGGGCAGGGGGCGGGAATGGACATTCAGTACTTC
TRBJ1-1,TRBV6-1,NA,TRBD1,CASTVPGQGNSEAFF,TGTGCCAGCACCGTCCCGGGACAGGGAAACAGTGAAGCTTTCTTT
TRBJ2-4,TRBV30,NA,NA,CAWSVSLYGAIQYF,TGTGCCTGGAGTGTGAGCCTATATGGTGCCATTCAGTACTTC
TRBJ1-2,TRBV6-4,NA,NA,CASSDDLGPYGYTF,TGTGCCAGCAGTGACGACCTCGGACCCTATGGCTACACCTTC
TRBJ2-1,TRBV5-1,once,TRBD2,CASSLVGGRAGDEQFF,TGCGCCAGCAGCTTGGTTGGCGGGAGGGCCGGAGATGAGCAGTTCTTC
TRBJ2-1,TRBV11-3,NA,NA,CASSLRAGLNEQFF,TGTGCCAGCAGCTTGAGGGCCGGCCTCAATGAGCAGTTCTTC
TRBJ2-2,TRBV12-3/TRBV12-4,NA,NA,CASSLPGRGELFF,TGTGCCAGCAGTTTGCCTGGGAGGGGGGAGCTGTTTTTT
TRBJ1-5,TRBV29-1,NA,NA,CSVERGERQPQHF,TGCAGCGTTGAGAGGGGAGAACGGCAGCCCCAGCATTTT
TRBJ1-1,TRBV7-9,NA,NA,CASRGFVEAFF,TGTGCCAGCAGGGGCTTCGTAGAAGCTTTCTTT
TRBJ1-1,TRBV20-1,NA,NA,CSARALGEFTEAFF,TGCAGTGCTAGAGCGCTCGGGGAGTTCACTGAAGCTTTCTTT
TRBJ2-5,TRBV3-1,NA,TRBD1,CASSQWTGGIETQYF,TGTGCCAGCAGCCAATGGACAGGGGGGATAGAGACCCAGTACTTC
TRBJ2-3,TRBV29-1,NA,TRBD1,CSVARDRETDTQYF,TGCAGCGTGGCCCGGGACAGGGAGACAGATACGCAGTATTTT
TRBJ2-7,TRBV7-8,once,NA,CASSLGRLPLSYEQYF,TGTGCCAGCAGCTTGGGCCGCTTGCCCCTCTCCTACGAGCAGTACTTC
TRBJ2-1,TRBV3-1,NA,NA,CASSPGGGNEQFF,TGTGCCAGCAGCCCCGGTGGGGGGAATGAGCAGTTCTTC
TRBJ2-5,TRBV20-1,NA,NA,CSASGSGMVTQYF,TGCAGTGCTAGCGGATCCGGGATGGTGACCCAGTACTTC
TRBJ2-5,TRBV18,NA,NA,CASSHRGGTGETQYF,TGTGCCAGCTCACACCGTGGGGGAACTGGGGAGACCCAGTACTTC
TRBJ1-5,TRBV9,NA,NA,CASSPQGLWNQPQHF,TGTGCCAGCAGCCCCCAGGGGCTGTGGAATCAGCCCCAGCATTTT
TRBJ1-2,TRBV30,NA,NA,CAWSRGGDTGYTF,TGTGCCTGGAGTCGGGGAGGGGATACTGGCTACACCTTC
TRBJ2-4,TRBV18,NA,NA,CASSPAGAENIQYF,TGTGCCAGCTCACCGGCGGGGGCAGAAAACATTCAGTACTTC
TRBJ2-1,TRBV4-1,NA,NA,CASSQKGTPAYNEQFF,TGCGCCAGCAGTCAAAAAGGGACTCCGGCCTACAATGAGCAGTTCTTC
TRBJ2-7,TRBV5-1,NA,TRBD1,CASSFSFLGQGNYEQYF,TGCGCCAGCAGCTTCTCATTTCTGGGACAGGGGAACTACGAGCAGTACTTC
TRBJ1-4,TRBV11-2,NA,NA,CASSARIGEKLFF,TGTGCCAGCAGCGCCCGCATCGGAGAAAAACTGTTTTTT
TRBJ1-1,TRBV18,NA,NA,CASSPVPKGDTEAFF,TGTGCCAGCTCACCAGTCCCGAAGGGGGACACTGAAGCTTTCTTT
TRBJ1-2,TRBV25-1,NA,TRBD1,CASSETRTGGDGYTF,TGTGCCAGCAGTGAGACCCGTACAGGGGGCGACGGCTACACCTTC
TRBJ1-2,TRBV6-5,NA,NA,CASSRDGGYTF,TGTGCCAGCAGTCGAGACGGGGGCTACACCTTC
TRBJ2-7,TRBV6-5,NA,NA,CASSYEGDSYEQYF,TGTGCCAGCAGTTACGAGGGGGACTCCTACGAGCAGTACTTC
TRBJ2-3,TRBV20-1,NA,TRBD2,CSADGLAVSTDTQYF,TGCAGTGCAGACGGACTAGCGGTTAGCACAGATACGCAGTATTTT
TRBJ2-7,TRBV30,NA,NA,CAWSKGEYEQYF,TGTGCCTGGAGTAAGGGGGAGTACGAGCAGTACTTC
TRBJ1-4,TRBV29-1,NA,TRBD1,CSVQGADEKLFF,TGCAGCGTGCAGGGGGCGGACGAAAAACTGTTTTTT
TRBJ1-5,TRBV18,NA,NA,CASSPVNSDQPQHF,TGTGCCAGCTCACCGGTCAATAGCGATCAGCCCCAGCATTTT
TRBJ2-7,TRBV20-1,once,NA,CSAKGVYEQYF,TGCAGTGCTAAAGGGGTTTACGAGCAGTACTTC
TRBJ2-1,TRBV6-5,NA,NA,CASITKGPLGGEQFF,TGTGCCAGCATTACTAAGGGCCCCCTAGGTGGGGAGCAGTTCTTC
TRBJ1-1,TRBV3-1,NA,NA,CASSQSPGGWSEAFF,TGTGCCAGCAGCCAATCCCCGGGCGGGTGGTCTGAAGCTTTCTTT
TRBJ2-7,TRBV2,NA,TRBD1,CASSARRSPGQGYEQYF,TGTGCCAGCAGTGCTAGGCGGTCTCCGGGACAGGGGTACGAGCAGTACTTC
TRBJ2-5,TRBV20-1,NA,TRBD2,CSATRGRVQETQYF,TGCAGTGCTACCCGGGGGAGGGTCCAAGAGACCCAGTACTTC
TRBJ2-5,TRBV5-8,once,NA,CASSLKRQEETQYF,TGTGCCAGCAGCTTGAAGCGACAGGAAGAGACCCAGTACTTC
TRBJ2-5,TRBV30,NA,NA,CAWSPRRVGETQYF,TGTGCCTGGAGTCCCCGTAGGGTCGGGGAGACCCAGTACTTC
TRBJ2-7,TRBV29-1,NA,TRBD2,CSVGGAGGTYEQYF,TGCAGCGTGGGGGGCGCGGGAGGCACCTACGAGCAGTACTTC
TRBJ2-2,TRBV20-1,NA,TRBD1,CSARQGDGELFF,TGCAGTGCGAGACAGGGAGACGGGGAGCTGTTTTTT
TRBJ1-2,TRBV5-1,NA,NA,CASSPGHLLNYGYTF,TGCGCCAGCAGCCCCGGACATCTACTTAACTATGGCTACACCTTC
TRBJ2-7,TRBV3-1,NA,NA,CASSQTVEQYF,TGTGCCAGCAGCCAAACTGTCGAGCAGTACTTC
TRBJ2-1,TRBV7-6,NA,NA,CASSLANNNEQFF,TGTGCCAGCAGCTTAGCGAACAACAATGAGCAGTTCTTC
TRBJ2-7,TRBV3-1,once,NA,CASSQNRVGEYEQYF,TGTGCCAGCAGCCAAAATCGTGTGGGCGAGTACGAGCAGTACTTC
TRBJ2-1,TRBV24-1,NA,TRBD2,CATSDPSGGYEQFF,TGTGCCACCAGTGATCCTAGCGGGGGTTATGAGCAGTTCTTC
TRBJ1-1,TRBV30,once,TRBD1,CAWGTGGGAFF,TGTGCCTGGGGGACAGGAGGGGGAGCTTTCTTT
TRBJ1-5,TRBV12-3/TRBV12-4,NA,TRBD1,CASSSGQGGQPQHF,TGTGCCAGCAGTTCAGGACAGGGAGGCCAGCCCCAGCATTTT
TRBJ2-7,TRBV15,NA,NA,CATSRDRRGTTYEQYF,TGTGCCACCAGCAGAGATCGGCGCGGGACCACATACGAGCAGTACTTC
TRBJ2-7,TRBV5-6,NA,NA,CASSLGVAALSYEQYF,TGTGCCAGCAGCTTGGGCGTAGCGGCCCTCTCCTACGAGCAGTACTTC
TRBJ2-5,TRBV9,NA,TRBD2,CASSVGTGGRETQYF,TGTGCCAGCAGCGTTGGAACGGGAGGGCGGGAGACCCAGTACTTC
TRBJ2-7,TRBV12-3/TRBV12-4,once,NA,CASSPAQGGYEQYF,TGTGCCAGCAGCCCTGCCCAGGGGGGCTACGAGCAGTACTTC
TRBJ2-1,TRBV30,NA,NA,CAPTPENEQFF,TGTGCCCCAACCCCTGAGAATGAGCAGTTCTTC
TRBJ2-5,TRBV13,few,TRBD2,CASSRLAGGETQYF,TGTGCCAGCAGCAGACTAGCGGGAGGAGAGACCCAGTACTTC
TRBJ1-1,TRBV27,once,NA,CASSFRLWGTEAFF,TGTGCCAGCAGTTTCCGGCTTTGGGGAACTGAAGCTTTCTTT
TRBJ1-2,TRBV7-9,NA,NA,CASSLERYGYTF,TGTGCCAGCAGCTTAGAGCGCTATGGCTACACCTTC
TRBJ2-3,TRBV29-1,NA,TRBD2,CSVERASGVTDTQYF,TGCAGCGTTGAAAGGGCTAGCGGTGTCACAGATACGCAGTATTTT
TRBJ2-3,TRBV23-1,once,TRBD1,CASPGTGVTDTQYF,TGCGCCAGCCCCGGGACAGGGGTCACAGATACGCAGTATTTT
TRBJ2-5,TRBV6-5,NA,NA,CASSYHGVGETQYF,TGTGCCAGCAGCTACCATGGGGTAGGGGAGACCCAGTACTTC
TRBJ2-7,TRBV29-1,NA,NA,CSVEGSASGHSYEQYF,TGCAGCGTTGAGGGTTCGGCAAGCGGACACTCCTACGAGCAGTACTTC
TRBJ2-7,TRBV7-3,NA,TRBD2,CASSLSGGSYEQYF,TGTGCCAGCAGCTTATCCGGCGGGAGCTACGAGCAGTACTTC